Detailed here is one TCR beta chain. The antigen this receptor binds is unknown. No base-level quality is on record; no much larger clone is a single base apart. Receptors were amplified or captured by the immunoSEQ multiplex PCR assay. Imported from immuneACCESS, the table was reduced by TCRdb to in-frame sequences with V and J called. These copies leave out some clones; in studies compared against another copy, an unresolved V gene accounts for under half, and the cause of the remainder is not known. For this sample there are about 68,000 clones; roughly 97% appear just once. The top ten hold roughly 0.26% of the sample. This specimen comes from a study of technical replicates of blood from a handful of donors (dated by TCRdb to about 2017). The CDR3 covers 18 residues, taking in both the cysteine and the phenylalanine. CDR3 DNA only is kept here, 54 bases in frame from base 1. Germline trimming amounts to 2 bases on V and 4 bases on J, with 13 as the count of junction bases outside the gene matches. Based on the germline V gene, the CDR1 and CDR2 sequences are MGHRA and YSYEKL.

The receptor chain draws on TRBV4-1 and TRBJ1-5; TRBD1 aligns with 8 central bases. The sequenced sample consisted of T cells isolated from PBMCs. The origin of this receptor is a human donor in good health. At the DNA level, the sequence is TGCGCCAGCAGCCAACAGGGGCCAGGGGGCGCCCCGAATCAGCCCCAGCATTTT. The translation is CASSQQGPGGAPNQPQHF.